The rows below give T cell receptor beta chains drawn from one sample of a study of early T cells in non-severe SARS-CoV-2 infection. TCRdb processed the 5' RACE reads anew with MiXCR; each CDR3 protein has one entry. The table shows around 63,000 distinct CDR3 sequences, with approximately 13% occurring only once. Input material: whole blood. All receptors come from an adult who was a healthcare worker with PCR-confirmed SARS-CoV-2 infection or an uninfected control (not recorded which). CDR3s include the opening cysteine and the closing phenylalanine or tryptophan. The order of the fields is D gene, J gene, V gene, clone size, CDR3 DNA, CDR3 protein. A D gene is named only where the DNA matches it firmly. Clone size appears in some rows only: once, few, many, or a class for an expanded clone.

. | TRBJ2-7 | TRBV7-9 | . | TGTGCCAGCAGTGCTGACAGAGCCTACGAGCAGTACTTC | CASSADRAYEQYF
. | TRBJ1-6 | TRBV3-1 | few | TGTGCCAGCATGGAGGGCGCGAATTCACCCCTCCACTTT | CASMEGANSPLHF
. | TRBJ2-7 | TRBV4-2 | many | TGTGCCAGCAGCCAAGATCCCCGGGGCTCCAACTACGAGCAGTACTTC | CASSQDPRGSNYEQYF
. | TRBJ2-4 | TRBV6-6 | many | TGTGCCAGCAGTACCCCCACTAGGACGGGGGGCCCTCTAGCCAAAAACATTCAGTACTTC | CASSTPTRTGGPLAKNIQYF
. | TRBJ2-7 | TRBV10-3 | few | TGTGCCATCAGTGAACCGACAGAGACCCTTACCTCCTACGAGCAGTACTTC | CAISEPTETLTSYEQYF
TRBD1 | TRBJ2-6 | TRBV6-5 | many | TGTGCCAGCACTCTAAAGGCCAGGGACAGGGTAGTCTCTGGGGCCAACGTCCTGACTTTC | CASTLKARDRVVSGANVLTF
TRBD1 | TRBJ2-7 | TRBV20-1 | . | TGCAGTGCGAATCAGGGGGCTGGTTGGAAAGAGCAGTACTTC | CSANQGAGWKEQYF
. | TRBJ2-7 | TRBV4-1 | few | TGCGCCAGCAGCCAACAAACTTTACAGGGTTCCCTAACCTACGAGCAGTACTTC | CASSQQTLQGSLTYEQYF
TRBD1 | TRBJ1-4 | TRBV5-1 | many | TGCGCCAGCAGCTTTGGACAGGACAACGAAAAACTGTTTTTT | CASSFGQDNEKLFF
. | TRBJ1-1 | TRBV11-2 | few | TGTGCCAGCAGCCCGACCAGGCAGAACACTGAAGCTTTCTTT | CASSPTRQNTEAFF
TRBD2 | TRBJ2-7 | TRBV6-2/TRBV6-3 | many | TGTGCCAGCAGTCCCAGGCGGGGGGGCGACGAGCAGTACTTC | CASSPRRGGDEQYF
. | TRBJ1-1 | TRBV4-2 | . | TGTGCCAGCAGCCAAGATCGGACGAACACTGAAGCTTTCTTT | CASSQDRTNTEAFF
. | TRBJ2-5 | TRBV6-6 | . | TGTGCCAGCAGGAGTTCGGATTCGACAGAGACCCAGTACTTC | CASRSSDSTETQYF
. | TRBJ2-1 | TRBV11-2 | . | TGTGCCAGCAGCTTAGGCCAGATCTCCTACAATGAGCAGTTCTTC | CASSLGQISYNEQFF
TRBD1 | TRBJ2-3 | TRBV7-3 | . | TGTGCCAGCAGCCGGACAGGGAGAGGTTACCTCACAGATACGCAGTATTTT | CASSRTGRGYLTDTQYF
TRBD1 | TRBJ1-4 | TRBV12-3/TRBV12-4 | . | TGTGCCAGCACCCCCCAGGGGGACGAAAAACTGTTTTTT | CASTPQGDEKLFF
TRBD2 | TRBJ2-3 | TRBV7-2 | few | TGTGCCAGCAGCTTGGGACTAGCGGGGGATACGCAGTATTTT | CASSLGLAGDTQYF
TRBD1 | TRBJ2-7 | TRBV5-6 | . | TGTGCCAGCAGCTCCGTGGACAGGTCCTCCTACGAGCTGTACTTC | CASSSVDRSSYELYF
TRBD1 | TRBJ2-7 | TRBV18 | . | TGTGCCAGCTCACCACCCGGGACAGACTTTTACGAGCAGTACTTC | CASSPPGTDFYEQYF
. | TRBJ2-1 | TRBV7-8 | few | TGTGCCAGCAGCCAGCCTCACTACAATGAGCAGTTCTTC | CASSQPHYNEQFF
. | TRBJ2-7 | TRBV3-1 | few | TGTGCCAGCAGCTCCTACACCGGGACTTTCTACGAGCAGTACTTC | CASSSYTGTFYEQYF
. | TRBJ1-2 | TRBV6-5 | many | TGTGCCAGCAGTCATCGACCCCCCGGCTACACCTTC | CASSHRPPGYTF
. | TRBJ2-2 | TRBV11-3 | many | TGTGCCAGCAGCCCAGGGGGGGCCCCCGGGGAGCTGTTTTTT | CASSPGGAPGELFF
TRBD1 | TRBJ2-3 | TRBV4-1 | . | TGCGCCAGCAGCCGGACAGGAGATACAGATACGCAGTATTTT | CASSRTGDTDTQYF
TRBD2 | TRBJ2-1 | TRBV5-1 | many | TGCGCCAGCAGCTTTTTAGCGGGGGACATTCCGACGAATGAGCAGTTCTTC | CASSFLAGDIPTNEQFF
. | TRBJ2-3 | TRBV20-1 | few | TGCAGTGCTAGAGGGGGCCCCACAGATACGCAGTATTTT | CSARGGPTDTQYF
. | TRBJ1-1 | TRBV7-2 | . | TGTGCCAGCAGCTTAGTATTGGACAGAAACTTAACTGAAGCTTTCTTT | CASSLVLDRNLTEAFF
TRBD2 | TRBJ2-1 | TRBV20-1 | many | TGCAGTGCCACGATGGGACTACCCAGCAAGGATGAGCAGTTCTTC | CSATMGLPSKDEQFF
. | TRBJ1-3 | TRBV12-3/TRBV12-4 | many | TGTGCCAGCAGTTTTACGGCCTCTGGAAACACCATATATTTT | CASSFTASGNTIYF
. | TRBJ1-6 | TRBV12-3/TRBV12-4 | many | TGTGCCAGCCGGGTAGGGCTTTCGAAGTCACCCCTCCACTTT | CASRVGLSKSPLHF
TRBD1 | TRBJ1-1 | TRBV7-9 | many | TGTGCCAGCAGCTCCATGGGACAGGGGGCGCGAACTGAAGCTTTCTTT | CASSSMGQGARTEAFF
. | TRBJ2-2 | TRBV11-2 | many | TGTGCCAGCAGCTATCTATTCCAGGGGAGAGGGGAGCTGTTTTTT | CASSYLFQGRGELFF
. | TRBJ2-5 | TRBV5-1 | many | TGCGCCACCCAAGGAGGATCAGGGGAAGAGACCCAGTACTTC | CATQGGSGEETQYF
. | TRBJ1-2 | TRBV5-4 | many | TGTGCCAGCAGCCTCCAGGGTGGTACAGAAGATGGCTACACCTTC | CASSLQGGTEDGYTF
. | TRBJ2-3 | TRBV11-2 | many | TGTGCCAGCAGCACACAGGAAGATACGCAGTATTTT | CASSTQEDTQYF
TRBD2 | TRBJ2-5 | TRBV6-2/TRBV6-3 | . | TGTGCCAGTAAGACTAGCGGGGAAGAGACCCAGTACTTC | CASKTSGEETQYF
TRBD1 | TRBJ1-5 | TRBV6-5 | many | TGTGCCAGCAGCCTCGACAGGGGCGGGCAGCCCCAGCATTTT | CASSLDRGGQPQHF
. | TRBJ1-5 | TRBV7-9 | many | TGTGCCAGCAGCTTAGCGCGGGGGGGATCGGTAGGACAGCCCCAGCATTTT | CASSLARGGSVGQPQHF
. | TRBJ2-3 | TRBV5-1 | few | TGCGCCAGCAGCTTGGGGGCAGATACGCAGTATTTT | CASSLGADTQYF
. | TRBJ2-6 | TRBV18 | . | TGTGCCAGCTCACCACCGAGCGGGGCCAACGTCCTGACTTTC | CASSPPSGANVLTF
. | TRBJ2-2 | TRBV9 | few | TGTGCCAGCAGCGTAGAAGAGACCAACACCGGGGAGCTGTTTTTT | CASSVEETNTGELFF
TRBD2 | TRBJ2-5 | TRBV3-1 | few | TGTGCCAGCAGCCAAGGGGCGGGACTAGCGGGACAAGAGACCCAGTACTTC | CASSQGAGLAGQETQYF
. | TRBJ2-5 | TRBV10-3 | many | TGTGCCATCAGTGGCAAAGGCCAAGAGACCCAGTACTTC | CAISGKGQETQYF
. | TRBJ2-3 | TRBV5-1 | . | TGCGCCAGCAGCCAAACGGGGGATACGCAGTATTTT | CASSQTGDTQYF
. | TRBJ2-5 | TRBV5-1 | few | TGCGCCAGCAGCTTGCCAGGAAAAGAGACCCAGTACTTC | CASSLPGKETQYF